This T cell receptor beta chain was captured in a study of OX40 agonist ivuxolimab in advanced cancers. Study findings and constraints: Clonal expansion was seen in CD4+ and CD8+ blood T cells by week 6 at 0.1 to 3.0 mg/kg. In the 0.1-3.0 mg/kg groups, partial responders showed among the lowest expansion.

The CDR3 sequence is 16 residues long. The V gene lost 5 bases and the J gene lost 6 bases, with 20 bases spanning the gap. Germline V gene data show CDR1 as LNHDA and CDR2 as SQIVND (reference sequence). This table comes from immunoSEQ multiplex PCR, and its TCRdb copy is limited to in-frame clones, with some not included. The sample lists around 80,000 clones; more than 85% were seen once. Details on this clone: Its antigen is not known.

This TCR came from an adult with an advanced solid tumor such as melanoma, head and neck, liver or kidney cancer. The chain combines TRBV19 with TRBJ1-3, with D possibly TRBD1 on 6 matching bases. Source: CD4+ or CD8+ T cells sorted from blood, taken in a trial of the OX40 agonist ivuxolimab. CDR3 DNA: TGTGCCAGTAGTCCCTCCAACAGGGCCATTTTAAACACCATATATTTT. Its protein is CASSPSNRAILNTIYF. Variable domain in full (rest from reference TRBV19 and TRBJ1-3): DGGITQSPKYLFRKEGQNVTLSCEQNLNHDAMYWYRQDPGQGLRLIYYSQIVNDFQKGDIAEGYSVSREKKESFPLTVTSAQKNPTAFYLCASSPSNRAILNTIYFGEGSWLTVV.